This T cell receptor (beta chain) was recovered during a study of T cell repertoires in cytomegalovirus infection. At the level of the study: It was the public TCR beta signatures that indicated both CMV infection and matching HLA type.

The germline V gene has CDR1 MDHEN and CDR2 SYDVKM. The ends lost 2 bases at V and 7 bases at J; junction bases unmatched: 14. CDR3 length equals 17 residues. TCRdb analysed the reads with MiXCR anew, one entry per CDR3 protein. The sample has 100,000 to 150,000 distinct CDR3 sequences, about 24% seen once. Study observations and caveats: Based on cumulative public TCR beta family frequency, carriers of CMV plus the relevant HLA were identified. Clonotype analysis showed dominance of the ex vivo response by HLA-C-restricted CMV-specific TCR beta clonotypes.

A few counts support this clonotype. Its antigen is not identified. Sequenced input: PBMCs, sequenced either directly or after in vitro stimulation (not recorded which). The source is a human donor in good health (CMV status not recorded). Some clones in this sample may be carry-over from other donors' samples. The chain has TRBV28 and TRBJ2-3, with TRBD2 identical over 8 bases. The CDR3 nucleotides read TGTGCCAGCAGTTTAGGATTAGCGGGAACAATGGAAAATACGCAGTATTTT. Its protein is CASSLGLAGTMENTQYF.